This entry features one T cell receptor (beta chain) sequence. Its antigen is as yet unknown. The CDR3 totals 15 residues. V shed 5 bases, J shed 1 base, and the junction held 6 bases outside the gene matches. The germline V gene encodes CDR1 MDHEN and CDR2 SYDVKM. This sample stems from a study of cytomegalovirus exposure and HLA in healthy donors. General study results and limits: In a later analysis, TCR beta V- and J-gene trimming was associated with a missense DCLRE1C variant.

Vbeta (60) and Jbeta (13) primers were used in the PCR. Sequencing used immunoSEQ multiplex PCR; TCRdb keeps in-frame clones, though not all of them. This table holds some 130,000 clones, approximately 79% found once. The receptor was derived from a man aged 35 to 55 in good health and CMV-seropositive. Sequencing was done on a sample of PBMCs. The J gene is TRBJ1-1, the V gene TRBV28; 8 bases align to TRBD1. CDR3 coding DNA: TGTGCCAGCAGTAGTGCAGGGGGCGAGAACACTGAAGCTTTCTTT. Translated, it gives CASSSAGGENTEAFF.